The TCR beta chain described here comes from a study of T cells in Graves' hyperthyroidism and ophthalmopathy. Study outcomes and limitations: Through a model of 13 V-J features, ophthalmopathy was separated from stable hyperthyroidism.

CDR3 length: 12 amino acids. From germline, CDR1 is MNHNS and CDR2 SASEGT. On this clonotype itself: Antigen unknown. An end of the junction differs from the germline gene, which may be a read error.

Across 18 months, stable Graves' hyperthyroidism was marked by no progression to ophthalmopathy. Together with thyroid ultrasound, orbital computed tomography, serum thyroxine and TRAb, clinical symptoms were used for diagnoses. From RNA transcripts, TCR beta CDR3 regions were amplified. TCR CDR3 regions were first amplified by RT-PCR with HTBI primers. TCRdb re-analysed the multiplex PCR reads in MiXCR, keeping a single row per CDR3 protein. The repertoire holds roughly 840,000 distinct CDR3 sequences, with 35% to 40% as singletons. This sequence was found in a man between 18 and 35 years old with Graves' hyperthyroidism. Sequencing used blood. The V gene is TRBV6-1, the J gene TRBJ2-5; D not certain. The CDR3 here is CASSGIDPGLRF. The DNA for the CDR3 is TGTGCCAGCAGTGGCATTGACCCCGGTTTGAGGTTC.